This T cell receptor (beta chain) was obtained from a study of cytomegalovirus exposure and HLA in healthy donors. Whole-study findings and limits: In vitro checks showed that a few CMV-associated chains really do target CMV antigens. Most observed TCR sequences were rare, whereas some public TCRs were detected in many donors.

This clone has a handful of counts. The target antigen is unknown. Amplification used 60 Vbeta primers and 13 Jbeta primers. Profiled with immunoSEQ multiplex PCR; TCRdb holds only in-frame clones, not every one. The data show roughly 120,000 clones, roughly 9.9% seen once. The TCR sequence derives from a man aged 30 to 45 in good health and CMV-seronegative. Sequenced material: PBMCs.

CDR3 in amino acids: CASSPDRANEQYF. For the CDR3, the DNA is TGCGCCAGCAGCCCAGACAGGGCCAACGAGCAGTACTTC. The chain uses TRBV5-1 and TRBJ2-7; 7 nucleotides match TRBD1. This CDR3 is built from 13 residues. Germline V gene lookup returns CDR1 SGHRS and CDR2 YFSETQ. V gave up 4 bases and J gave up 5 bases; unmatched junction bases: 6.